One sample yielded the 5 T cell receptor beta chains listed below, sequenced in a study of early T cells in non-severe SARS-CoV-2 infection. TCRdb fed the 5' RACE reads into MiXCR, producing one record per CDR3 protein. The table has approximately 30,000 distinct CDR3 sequences, around 6% seen once. The material sequenced was whole blood. The origin of the receptors is an adult who was a healthcare worker with PCR-confirmed SARS-CoV-2 infection or an uninfected control (not recorded which).

This chain connects TRBV5-5 to TRBJ2-5; no reliable D call. V lost 4 bases and J 1 base, leaving 8 bases between the germline ends. This CDR3 region has 13 residues. Germline values: CDR1 SGHKS, CDR2 YYEKEE (reference sequence). CDR3 sequence (DNA): TGTGCCAGCAGCGTTTGGCTCCAAGAGACCCAGTACTTC. Its translation is CASSVWLQETQYF. Combining the CDR3 with reference TRBV5-5 and TRBJ2-5 gives the whole variable domain DAGVTQSPTHLIKTRGQQVTLRCSPISGHKSVSWYQQVLGQGPQFIFQYYEKEERGRGNFPDRFSARQFPNYSSELNVNALLLGDSALYLCASSVWLQETQYFGPGTRLLVL.

This clonotype was seen repeatedly, ten times or more. The chain combines TRBV20-1 with TRBJ1-1; 7 bases map to TRBD1. CDR3 length: 14 residues. With V trimmed by 0 bases and J by 5 bases, 6 bases remained unmatched. The germline V gene has CDR1 DFQATT and CDR2 SNEGSKA (reference sequence). The chain's CDR3 is CSAREDREYTEAFF. The CDR3 DNA reads TGCAGTGCTAGAGAAGACAGGGAGTATACTGAAGCTTTCTTT.

There are many counts of this clonotype. The chain joins TRBV5-5 to TRBJ2-3; weak D call: TRBD2 (5 bases). Per the germline V gene, CDR1 is SGHKS and CDR2 is YYEKEE (reference sequence). The V end lost 4 bases, the J end lost 7 bases, and 19 bases lay between the germline ends. The CDR3 is 15 residues long. The CDR3 sequence: CASSEQARAVNTQYF. The CDR3 DNA reads TGTGCCAGCAGCGAGCAGGCCAGAGCGGTAAATACGCAGTATTTT.

The V and J genes are TRBV5-4 and TRBJ1-1; D unclear. Germline V gene sequence: CDR1 SGHNT, CDR2 YYREEE (reference sequence). The CDR3 extends over 14 amino acids. V dropped 2 bases and J dropped 1 base, with 9 bases sitting between them. CDR3 amino acids: CASSFDRKNTEAFF. The CDR3 nucleotides read TGTGCCAGCAGCTTTGACCGTAAGAACACTGAAGCTTTCTTT.

The rearrangement links TRBV6-5 to TRBJ2-7; a weak D match, TRBD2 (6 bases). Germline V gives CDR1 MNHEY, CDR2 SVGAGI. V was pared by 4 bases and J by 6 bases, with 7 bases between. This CDR3 region has 11 residues. The DNA for the CDR3 is TGTGCCAGCAGTTTCGGGGGCGAGCAGTACTTC. Its translation is CASSFGGEQYF.